What follows are 27 T cell receptor beta chains derived from one specimen sequenced in a study of blood T cell repertoires in COVID-19. The data were produced by immunoSEQ multiplex PCR, yet TCRdb's version contains in-frame clones alone and is incomplete. The data contain approximately 160,000 clones, over 75% of them singletons. The specimen was peripheral blood. Receptors were obtained from a man aged 65-85 years with acute or convalescent COVID-19.

This clone was seen a few times. This chain links TRBV6-5 with TRBJ1-5, with 7 bases aligning to TRBD1. V dropped 4 bases and J dropped 3; count of bases not matched to a gene: 3. Looked up from germline, CDR1 is MNHEY and CDR2 is SVGAGI. This CDR3 has 14 amino acids. The CDR3 DNA reads as TGTGCCAGCAGTTCTACAGGGGTCAATCAGCCCCAGCATTTT. Translated, it gives CASSSTGVNQPQHF.

Notes on this clone: One end of the junction is discordant with germline, which a read error may explain. The V call is TRBV5-4, the J call TRBJ1-2, with TRBD1 matching over 7 bases. Germline lookup yields CDR1 SGHNT and CDR2 YYREEE (reference sequence). This CDR3 is built from 13 residues. The CDR3 loop is CASRLGQNYGYTF. CDR3 nucleotide sequence: TGTGCCAGCAGGTTGGGACAGAACTATGGCTACACCTTC.

The chain is built from TRBV15 and TRBJ2-3; 7 nucleotides align to TRBD1. The J segment lost 2 bases and the V segment lost 3 bases, leaving 5 bases of the junction unmatched. Germline assignment: CDR1 LNHNV and CDR2 YYDKDF (reference sequence). The CDR3 contains 15 residues. The CDR3 region is CATSRRQGVTDTQYF. The DNA of the CDR3 is TGTGCCACCAGCAGGAGACAGGGAGTCACAGATACGCAGTATTTT.

The chain is built from TRBV19 and TRBJ2-7, with no clear D. This CDR3 is built from 14 residues. V was pared by 3 bases and J by 3 bases, with 12 bases between. From germline, CDR1 is LNHDA and CDR2 SQIVND (reference sequence). In DNA form, the CDR3 reads TGTGCCAGTAGTATTGGCCAGATACACTACGAGCAGTACTTC. It translates to CASSIGQIHYEQYF.

The CDR3 DNA reads TGTGCCAGCAGCTCAGCCTGGGGGACTAGCGGGAGTGTATGGCAGTTCTTC. It encodes CASSSAWGTSGSVWQFF. The V and J genes are TRBV7-2 and TRBJ2-1; 14 nucleotides match TRBD2. J gave up 12 bases and V 4 bases, and 14 bases lay outside the gene matches. This CDR3 contains 17 residues. Germline V gives CDR1 SGHTA, CDR2 FQGNSA.

Ten or more counts support this clone. This chain uses TRBV2 with TRBJ2-2; 10 bases line up with TRBD2. V shed 7 bases, J shed 1 base, and the junction held 3 bases outside the gene matches. CDR3 size: 15 residues. Germline CDR1 and CDR2: SNHLY and FYNNEI. The CDR3 loop is CASMGLARNTGELFF. CDR3 nucleotide sequence: TGTGCCAGCATGGGACTAGCGCGGAACACCGGGGAGCTGTTTTTT. Looking up the rest from reference TRBV2 and TRBJ2-2 gives the full variable domain: EPEVTQTPSHQVTQMGQEVILRCVPISNHLYFYWYRQILGQKVEFLVSFYNNEISEKSEIFDDQFSVERPDGSNFTLKIRSTKLEDSAMYFCASMGLARNTGELFFGEGSRLTVL.

This sequence joins TRBV28 and TRBJ2-5; the match to TRBD1 covers 9 bases. J was trimmed by 10 bases and V by 5 bases; bases with no gene match: 8. Germline CDR1 MDHEN, CDR2 SYDVKM. The length of the CDR3 is 13 residues. This chain's CDR3 is CASSVQGQGVQYF. The CDR3 nucleotides are TGTGCCAGCAGTGTACAGGGACAGGGTGTCCAGTACTTC. Supplemented by reference TRBV28 and TRBJ2-5, the full variable domain reads DVKVTQSSRYLVKRTGEKVFLECVQDMDHENMFWYRQDPGLGLRLIYFSYDVKMKEKGDIPEGYSVSREKKERFSLILESASTNQTSMYLCASSVQGQGVQYFGPGTRLLVL.

The chain employs TRBV6-4 and TRBJ2-7; D might be TRBD2 (6 bases). The CDR3 length is 15 residues. Between the trimmed V and J ends, which lost 7 bases and 0 bases, there was a span of 16 bases. Germline-derived CDR1 and CDR2 are MRHNA and SNTAGT. CDR3 region: CASTETSFSSYEQYF. As DNA, the CDR3 is TGTGCCAGCACCGAAACTAGCTTTAGCTCCTACGAGCAGTACTTC.

The rearrangement uses TRBV28 and TRBJ1-5, with TRBD1 matching over 8 bases. Trimming removed 3 bases from V and 7 bases from J; junction bases left unmatched: 11. CDR1 is MDHEN and CDR2 is SYDVKM in the germline V gene. The CDR3 is 16 amino acids. CDR3 protein: CASSFFLRGLNQPQHF. The CDR3 nucleotides are TGTGCCAGCAGTTTCTTTCTCAGGGGGCTAAACCAGCCCCAGCATTTT.

The chain employs TRBV19 and TRBJ1-2; tentatively, D is TRBD1 (6 bases). V was pared by 7 bases and J by 5 bases, with 11 bases between. CDR3 size: 12 residues. Germline CDR1 and CDR2: LNHDA and SQIVND (reference sequence). The CDR3 spells CASTDRSYGYTF. The CDR3 nucleotides are TGTGCCAGTACGGACAGAAGTTATGGCTACACCTTC.

The chain joins TRBV9 to TRBJ2-1; D is unresolved. The CDR3 length is 14 residues. V lost 1 base and J lost 9, with 14 bases in between. CDR1 SGDLS and CDR2 YYNGEE come from the germline V gene. The CDR3 protein is CASSVNMRRSEQFF. As DNA, the CDR3 is TGTGCCAGCAGCGTAAATATGAGACGGAGTGAGCAGTTCTTC.

This clone was seen only once. The chain has TRBV11-3 and TRBJ2-1, with D perhaps TRBD2 (5 bases). Germline V lookup: CDR1 SGHNT, CDR2 YENEEA. This CDR3 has 13 residues. With 7 bases removed from V and 6 bases from J, the gap between germline ends came to 13 bases. The CDR3 sequence is CASNDKDSNEQFF. As DNA, the CDR3 is TGTGCCAGCAACGATAAGGACTCCAATGAGCAGTTCTTC.

The V gene is TRBV5-4, the J gene TRBJ1-4; 12 bases are a match to TRBD1. CDR1 SGHNT and CDR2 YYREEE come from the germline V gene (reference sequence). This CDR3 spans 16 amino acids. The J segment lost 8 bases and the V segment lost 4 bases, leaving 9 bases of the junction unmatched. The CDR3 nucleotides are TGTGCCAGCAGCCCGGGACAGGGGGCGTTTCAGGAAAAACTGTTTTTT. Its translation: CASSPGQGAFQEKLFF. The variable domain in full, completed from reference TRBV5-4 and TRBJ1-4, reads ETGVTQSPTHLIKTRGQQVTLRCSSQSGHNTVSWYQQALGQGPQFIFQYYREEENGRGNFPPRFSGLQFPNYSSELNVNALELDDSALYLCASSPGQGAFQEKLFFGSGTQLSVL.

The chain is built from TRBV2 and TRBJ2-1; TRBD1 matches at 10 bases. Trimming at V came to 6 bases and at J to 3 bases, leaving 5 bases not matched to a gene. Germline V gene lookup returns CDR1 SNHLY and CDR2 FYNNEI. The CDR3 is 15 residues long. As DNA, the CDR3 is TGTGCCAGCAGGACGGGACAGGGGCGCTACAATGAGCAGTTCTTC. Translating gives CASRTGQGRYNEQFF.

The chain employs TRBV4-1 and TRBJ2-5, with TRBD1 identical over 8 bases. Germline values: CDR1 MGHRA, CDR2 YSYEKL. The V segment lost 5 bases and the J segment 4 bases; nucleotides outside the gene matches: 3. The CDR3 runs 13 residues. The CDR3 DNA reads as TGCGCCAGCAGCAACAGGGGGATAGAGACCCAGTACTTC. It codes for CASSNRGIETQYF.

The chain couples TRBV18 to TRBJ1-2; D is perhaps TRBD1 (5 bases). In germline, CDR1 is KGHSH, CDR2 LQKENI. The CDR3 has 13 amino acids. V lost 6 bases, J lost 9 bases, and 17 bases lay in between. CDR3 sequence: CASSPGLLDSYTF. The CDR3 DNA is TGTGCCAGCTCGCCGGGACTGCTTGATAGCTACACCTTC.

This clone was found once. Here the CDR3 reads CATMGTSGRDNEQFF. CDR3 nucleotide sequence: TGTGCCACCATGGGGACTAGCGGGAGGGATAATGAGCAGTTCTTC. The V and J genes are TRBV24-1 and TRBJ2-1, with 16 bases identical to TRBD2. CDR3 length equals 15 residues. The V segment lost 8 bases and the J segment 7 bases; nucleotides outside the gene matches: 4. CDR1 and CDR2 from the germline V gene are KGHDR and SFDVKD.

V gene TRBV3-1 (or the pseudogene TRBV3-2) combines with J gene TRBJ1-1; 9 bases map to TRBD1. This CDR3 contains 15 residues. Trimming at V came to 10 bases and at J to 4 bases, leaving 13 bases not matched to a gene. CDR1 is LGHDT, CDR2 YNNKEL, per germline (reference sequence). The CDR3 loop is CATRGYRGHRTEAFF. CDR3 nucleotide sequence: TGTGCCACCCGAGGTTACAGGGGGCACCGCACTGAAGCTTTCTTT.

The V call is TRBV4-2, the J call TRBJ2-1; TRBD2 matches 12 bases. The CDR3 covers 16 residues. The V and J ends lost 1 base and 7 bases, in that order; junction bases with no gene match: 5. In germline, CDR1 is LGHNA, CDR2 YNFKEQ. CDR3 nucleotides: TGTGCCAGCAGCCAAGTTACTAGCGGGGGGTGGAATGAGCAGTTCTTC. Translated, it gives CASSQVTSGGWNEQFF.

This clone showed up just a few times. The V and J genes are TRBV19 and TRBJ1-2; the D gene is possibly TRBD1 (6 bases). V was cut by 2 bases and J by 4 bases, with 11 bases left in between. Germline CDR1 LNHDA, CDR2 SQIVND (reference sequence). This CDR3 is built from 14 residues. The CDR3 DNA is TGTGCCAGTAGTATAATGACAGGTTCCTATGGCTACACCTTC. Translated, it gives CASSIMTGSYGYTF. Full variable domain (outside the CDR3, taken from reference TRBV19 and TRBJ1-2): DGGITQSPKYLFRKEGQNVTLSCEQNLNHDAMYWYRQDPGQGLRLIYYSQIVNDFQKGDIAEGYSVSREKKESFPLTVTSAQKNPTAFYLCASSIMTGSYGYTFGSGTRLTVV.

CDR3 sequence reads: CASSLGSTNTEAFF. Here the CDR3 DNA reads TGTGCCAGCAGCTTGGGCAGTACAAACACTGAAGCTTTCTTT. This chain connects TRBV5-5 to TRBJ1-1; D is undetermined. Per the germline V gene, CDR1 is SGHKS and CDR2 is YYEKEE (reference sequence). This CDR3 comprises 14 residues. V dropped 0 bases and J dropped 2 bases, with 8 bases sitting between them.

The chain uses TRBV7-2 and TRBJ1-2; 8 bases agree with TRBD1. The V segment lost 4 bases and the J segment 8 bases; nucleotides outside the gene matches: 15. The CDR3 extends over 16 amino acids. Germline V gives CDR1 SGHTA, CDR2 FQGNSA. CDR3 residues: CASSSFTGQASPGYTF. The CDR3 DNA follows: TGTGCCAGCAGCTCTTTTACGGGACAGGCCTCCCCGGGCTACACCTTC.

This clone turned up a few times. The chain links TRBV18 to TRBJ2-2; 7 nucleotides agree with TRBD1. Germline values: CDR1 KGHSH, CDR2 LQKENI. The CDR3 covers 15 residues. V trimming: 4 bases; J trimming: 4 bases; junction bases outside the gene matches: 6. CDR3 residues: CASSLGQAVTGELFF. For the CDR3, the DNA is TGTGCCAGCTCACTAGGACAGGCGGTCACCGGGGAGCTGTTTTTT.

The chain combines TRBV6-5 with TRBJ2-5; 15 nucleotides match TRBD2. The CDR3 spans 15 residues. Per germline, CDR1 MNHEY and CDR2 SVGAGI. V lost 6 bases and J lost 2; bases outside the gene matches: 1. In nucleotides, the CDR3 is TGTGCCAGCAGCGGACTAGCGGGAGGGCAAGAGACCCAGTACTTC. It yields the protein CASSGLAGGQETQYF.

With respect to this clone: Other nucleotide sequences from this sample produce the same CDR3. The rearrangement uses TRBV5-1 and TRBJ2-3, with TRBD2 matching 8 bases. Germline assignment: CDR1 SGHRS and CDR2 YFSETQ. V lost 1 base, J lost 1 base, and 2 bases stayed unmatched. This CDR3 comprises 15 residues. CDR3 nucleotides: TGCGCCAGCAGCTTGCGGGGACTAGGCACAGATACGCAGTATTTT. Translated: CASSLRGLGTDTQYF.

CDR3 coding DNA: TGTGCCAGCAGCCAGCAAAAGCGCTACGAGCAGTACTTC. Protein sequence: CASSQQKRYEQYF. The chain recombines TRBV6-5 with TRBJ2-7, with D unresolved. The CDR3 runs 13 residues. Germline CDR1 is MNHEY and CDR2 is SVGAGI. V lost 6 bases to trimming and J lost 3 bases, with 12 bases between them.

This chain links TRBV28 with TRBJ2-1; no firm D call. The CDR3 has 16 residues. Germline values: CDR1 MDHEN, CDR2 SYDVKM. The V end was cut by 5 bases, the J end by 3 bases, with 17 bases between. The CDR3 loop is CASSLLPGGLYNEQFF. CDR3 nucleotide sequence: TGTGCCAGCAGTCTACTCCCTGGTGGTCTCTACAATGAGCAGTTCTTC.